These T cell receptor beta chains were read from a single sample in a study of blood T cell repertoires in COVID-19. Profiling relied on immunoSEQ multiplex PCR, and the TCRdb table lists in-frame clones only, not all of them. The sample lists 90,000 to 120,000 clones, 80% to 90% occurring once. Source material: peripheral blood. The receptors derive from a woman of 80 years or more with acute or convalescent COVID-19. Both conserved end residues are part of each CDR3. Fields, in order: J gene, V gene, CDR3 protein.

TRBJ1-5 TRBV5-1 CASSYAGGNQPQHF
TRBJ2-3 TRBV5-4 CASSLPGLAAGKGPTDTQYF
TRBJ2-1 TRBV14 CASSPLAGSSYNEQFF
TRBJ2-5 TRBV28 CASSLEGTGQGQETQYF
TRBJ2-1 TRBV7-9 CASSLVAGSRNEQFF
TRBJ2-1 TRBV5-1 CASSLGDRGPNEQFF
TRBJ2-2 TRBV3-1/TRBV3-2 CASSQDSISGELFF
TRBJ1-1 TRBV10-3 CAISAVEVNTEAFF
TRBJ1-1 TRBV10-3 CAIRVAGGENTEAFF
TRBJ2-7 TRBV7-9 CASSQASYEQYF
TRBJ2-3 TRBV2 CASRPRGASGGADTQYF
TRBJ2-1 TRBV5-1 CASSQSGANLGEQFF
TRBJ2-2 TRBV24-1 CATSDSDRVNTGELFF
TRBJ2-3 TRBV7-6 CASSLQGADTQYF
TRBJ1-5 TRBV4-2 CASSQGGGQPQHF
TRBJ1-2 TRBV9 CASSPTPERAGIRGYTF
TRBJ2-2 TRBV3-1/TRBV3-2 CASSLRRSGQPANTGELFF
TRBJ2-2 TRBV11-2 CASSSLAGTSGNTGELFF
TRBJ1-3 TRBV11-2 CASSAPPVSGNTIYF
TRBJ2-1 TRBV18 CASSPPEGQAYNEQFF
TRBJ2-4 TRBV7-2 CASSLVAGLAKNIQYF
TRBJ1-3 TRBV28 CASTLLPTGGSGNTIYF
TRBJ2-2 TRBV7-6 CASSTRLAGTTGELFF
TRBJ2-7 TRBV9 CASSVGGSYEQYF
TRBJ1-3 TRBV14 CASSQKTGGSGNTIYF
TRBJ2-5 TRBV5-1 CASRPGTGQETQYF
TRBJ2-3 TRBV3-1/TRBV3-2 CASSQTSGGAGLTDTQYF
TRBJ2-7 TRBV9 CASSVGGTSFSEQYF
TRBJ2-7 TRBV4-1 CASSRDREAPYEQYF
TRBJ2-1 TRBV2 CASSDLAAYNEQFF
TRBJ1-1 TRBV6-5 CASSYSTGPTNTEAFF
TRBJ1-1 TRBV11-2 CASSLDRGRAFF
TRBJ1-3 TRBV6-5 CASNGAISGNTIYF
TRBJ2-1 TRBV7-9 CASSLGSGSYNEQFF
TRBJ1-5 TRBV6-4 CASSETGGGPQHF
TRBJ1-5 TRBV30 CAWSDKRGARGPQHF
TRBJ1-2 TRBV2 CASSSQGSNYGYTF
TRBJ2-5 TRBV2 CASTSQGVRETQYF
TRBJ2-1 TRBV2 CASRISGGTYNEQFF
TRBJ1-2 TRBV6-5 CASSLLGEGGYTF
TRBJ1-5 TRBV10-3 CAISESWDRGLYGNQPQHF
TRBJ1-3 TRBV7-9 CASSSGGQGAWHTIYF
TRBJ2-4 TRBV30 CACEGLAKNIQYF